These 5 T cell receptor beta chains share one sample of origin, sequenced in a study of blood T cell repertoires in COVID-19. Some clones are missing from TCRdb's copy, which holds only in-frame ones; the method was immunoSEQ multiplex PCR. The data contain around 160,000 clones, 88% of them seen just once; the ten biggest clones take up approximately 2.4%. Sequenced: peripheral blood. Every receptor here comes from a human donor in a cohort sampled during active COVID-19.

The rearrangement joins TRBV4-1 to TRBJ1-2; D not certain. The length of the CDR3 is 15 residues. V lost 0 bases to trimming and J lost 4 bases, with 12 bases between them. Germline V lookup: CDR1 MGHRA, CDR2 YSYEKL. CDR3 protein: CASSQDRGSPYGYTF. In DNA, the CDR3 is TGCGCCAGCAGCCAAGATCGGGGATCACCCTATGGCTACACCTTC.

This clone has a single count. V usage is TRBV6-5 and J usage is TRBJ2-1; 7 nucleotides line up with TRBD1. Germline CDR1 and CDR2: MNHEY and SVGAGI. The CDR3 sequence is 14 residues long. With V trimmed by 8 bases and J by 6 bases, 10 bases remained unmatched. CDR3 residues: CASLRDRTSNEQFF. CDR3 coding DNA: TGTGCCAGCCTCCGGGACAGAACTTCCAATGAGCAGTTCTTC.

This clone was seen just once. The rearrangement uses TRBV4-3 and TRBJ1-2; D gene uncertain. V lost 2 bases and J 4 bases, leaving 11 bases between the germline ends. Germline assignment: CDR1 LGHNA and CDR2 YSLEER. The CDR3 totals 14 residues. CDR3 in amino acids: CASSQHDGSYGYTF. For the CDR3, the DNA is TGCGCCAGCAGCCAACACGACGGGTCCTATGGCTACACCTTC.

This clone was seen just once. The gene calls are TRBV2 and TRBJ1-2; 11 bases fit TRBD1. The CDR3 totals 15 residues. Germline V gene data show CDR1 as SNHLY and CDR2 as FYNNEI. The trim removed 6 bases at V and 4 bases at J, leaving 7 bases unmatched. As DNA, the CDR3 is TGTGCCAGCAGATATGGACAGGGGGCTGGCTATGGCTACACCTTC. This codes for CASRYGQGAGYGYTF.

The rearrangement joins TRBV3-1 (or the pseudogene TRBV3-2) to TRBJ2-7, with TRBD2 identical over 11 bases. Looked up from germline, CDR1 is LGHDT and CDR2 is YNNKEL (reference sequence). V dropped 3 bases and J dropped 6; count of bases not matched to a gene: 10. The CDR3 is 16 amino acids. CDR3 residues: CASSHYVAGGPGEQYF. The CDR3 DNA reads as TGTGCCAGCAGCCATTACGTAGCGGGAGGGCCAGGCGAGCAGTACTTC.